This T cell receptor beta chain originates from a study of blood T cell repertoires in COVID-19. Study as a whole: Acute-phase and convalescent COVID-19 samples originated in the United States, Italy and Spain. The analysed material was cDNA or gDNA that came from T cells, B-cell-depleted T cells, or PBMCs.

This clone is a singleton in its sample. The germline gives CDR1 MGHRA, CDR2 YSYEKL. V lost 4 bases to trimming and J lost 1 base; unmatched junction nucleotides: 8. The CDR3 contains 17 residues. The method was immunoSEQ multiplex PCR; TCRdb's version includes in-frame clones alone and lacks a portion of them. The data hold 150,000 or so clones, with 80% to 90% observed a single time. The sequencing sample was made of peripheral blood. The chain is built from TRBV4-1 and TRBJ2-2, with TRBD1 matching over 8 bases. The receptor comes from a man in his fifties or sixties with acute or convalescent COVID-19. The CDR3 bases are TGCGCCAGCAGCCTCTCAACCGGGACAGGGAACACCGGGGAGCTGTTTTTT. This gives the protein CASSLSTGTGNTGELFF.